The sequence of this T cell receptor (beta chain) was determined in a study of pediatric ulcerative colitis. General observations from the study: Compared with controls, ulcerative colitis showed greater blood-rectum clone sharing.

Germline V lookup: CDR1 SQVTM, CDR2 ANQGSEA. V shed 7 bases and J shed 2 bases, with 8 bases lying between them. The CDR3 has 11 residues. This clone was seen a handful of times. Antigen specificity is unknown. Generated by immunoSEQ multiplex PCR, the TCRdb table keeps only in-frame clones and is missing some. The sample consists of 32,000 or so clones, around 82% of them appearing once. Ulcerative colitis patients received no immunosuppressive medication before the diagnostic colonoscopy. Sequenced material: blood. The origin of this receptor is a boy aged 10-17 years with severe ulcerative colitis. The chain joins TRBV29-1 to TRBJ2-5; D remains unclear. This chain's CDR3 is CSASLQETQYF. CDR3 bases: TGCAGCGCTTCCCTACAAGAGACCCAGTACTTC.